Detailed here is one T cell receptor beta chain. Exposed study participants had met a COVID-19 case within 2 weeks before entry. The table came from immunoSEQ multiplex PCR; TCRdb's copy has only in-frame clones and leaves some out. The table has hundreds of thousands of clones, approximately 78% seen once. These data originate in a study of blood T cell repertoires in COVID-19. The trim removed 2 bases at V and 7 bases at J, leaving 7 bases unmatched. This CDR3 comprises 15 residues. In germline, CDR1 is MNHEY, CDR2 SVGAGI. The sequence came from a man aged 40-50 years who had been exposed to COVID-19. Sample: PBMCs or T cells enriched from blood (not recorded which). This chain uses TRBV6-5 with TRBJ1-5, with 8 bases fitting TRBD1. The CDR3 sequence: CASSYGQGSGQPQHF. The CDR3 DNA is TGTGCCAGCAGTTACGGACAGGGATCAGGGCAGCCCCAGCATTTT.